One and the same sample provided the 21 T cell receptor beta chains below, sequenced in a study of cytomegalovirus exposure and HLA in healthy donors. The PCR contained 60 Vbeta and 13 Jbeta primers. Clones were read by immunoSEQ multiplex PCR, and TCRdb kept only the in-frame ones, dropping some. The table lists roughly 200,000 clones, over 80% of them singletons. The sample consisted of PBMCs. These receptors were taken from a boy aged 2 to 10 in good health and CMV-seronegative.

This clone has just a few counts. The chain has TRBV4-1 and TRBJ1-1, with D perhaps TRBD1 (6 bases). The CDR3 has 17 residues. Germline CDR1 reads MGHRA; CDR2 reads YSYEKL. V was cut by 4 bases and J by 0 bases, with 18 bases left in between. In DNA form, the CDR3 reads TGCGCCAGCAGCCGACTAACAGGGCCTTCTATGAACACTGAAGCTTTCTTT. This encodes CASSRLTGPSMNTEAFF.

Here the CDR3 reads CASSFTSGGARETQYF. CDR3 in DNA: TGTGCCAGCAGCTTCACTAGCGGGGGGGCCCGTGAGACCCAGTACTTC. V is TRBV7-3 and J is TRBJ2-5; the match to TRBD2 covers 13 bases. The CDR3 is 16 residues long. CDR1 SGHTA and CDR2 FQGTGA come from the germline V gene. V trimming: 3 bases; J trimming: 5 bases; junction bases outside the gene matches: 6.

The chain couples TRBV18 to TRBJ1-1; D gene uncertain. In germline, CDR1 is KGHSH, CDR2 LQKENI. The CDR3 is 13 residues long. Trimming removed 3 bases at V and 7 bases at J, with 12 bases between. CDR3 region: CASSPVGDREAFF. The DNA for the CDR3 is TGTGCCAGCTCACCGGTGGGCGATCGTGAAGCTTTCTTT.

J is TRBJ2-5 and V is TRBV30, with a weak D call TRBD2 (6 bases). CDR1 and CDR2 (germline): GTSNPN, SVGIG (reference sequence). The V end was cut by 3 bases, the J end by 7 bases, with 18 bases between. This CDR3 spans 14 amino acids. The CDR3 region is CAWSGTLPPGTQYF. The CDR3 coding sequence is TGTGCCTGGAGCGGGACTCTTCCTCCGGGGACCCAGTACTTC.

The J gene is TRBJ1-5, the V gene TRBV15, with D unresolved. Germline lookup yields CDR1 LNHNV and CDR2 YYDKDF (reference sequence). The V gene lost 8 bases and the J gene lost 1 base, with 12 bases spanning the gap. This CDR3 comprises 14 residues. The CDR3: CATGSEPSNQPQHF. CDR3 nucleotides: TGTGCCACCGGAAGCGAACCAAGCAATCAGCCCCAGCATTTT.

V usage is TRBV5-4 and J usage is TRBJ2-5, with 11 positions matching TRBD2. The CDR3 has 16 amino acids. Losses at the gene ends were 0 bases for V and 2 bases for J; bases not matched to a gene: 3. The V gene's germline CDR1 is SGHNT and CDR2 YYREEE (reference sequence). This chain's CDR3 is CASSLGVAGGQETQYF. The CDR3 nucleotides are TGTGCCAGCAGCTTGGGGGTAGCGGGAGGGCAAGAGACCCAGTACTTC.

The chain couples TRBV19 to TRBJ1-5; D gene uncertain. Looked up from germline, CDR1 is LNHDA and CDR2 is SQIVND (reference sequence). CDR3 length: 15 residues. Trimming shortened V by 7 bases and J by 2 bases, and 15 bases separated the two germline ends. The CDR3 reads CASIPGVLGNQPQHF. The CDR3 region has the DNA TGTGCCAGTATCCCCGGGGTTTTGGGCAATCAGCCCCAGCATTTT.

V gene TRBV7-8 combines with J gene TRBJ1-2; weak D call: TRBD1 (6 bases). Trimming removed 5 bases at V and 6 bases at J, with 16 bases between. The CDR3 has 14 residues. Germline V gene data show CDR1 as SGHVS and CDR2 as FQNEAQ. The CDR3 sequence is CASSHNQGQDGYTF. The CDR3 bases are TGTGCCAGCAGCCATAACCAGGGGCAGGATGGCTACACCTTC.

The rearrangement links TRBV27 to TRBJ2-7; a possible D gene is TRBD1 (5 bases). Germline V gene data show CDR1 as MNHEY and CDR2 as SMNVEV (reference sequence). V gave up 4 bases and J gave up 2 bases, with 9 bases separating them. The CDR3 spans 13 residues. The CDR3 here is CASSSDRPYEQYF. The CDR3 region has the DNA TGTGCCAGCAGTTCAGACAGACCCTACGAGCAGTACTTC.

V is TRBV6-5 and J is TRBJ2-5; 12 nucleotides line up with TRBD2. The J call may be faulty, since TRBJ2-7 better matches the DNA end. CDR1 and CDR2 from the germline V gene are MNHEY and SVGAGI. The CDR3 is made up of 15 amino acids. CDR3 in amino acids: CASSLLAGGSYEQYF. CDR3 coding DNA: TGTGCCAGCAGCTTACTAGCGGGAGGTTCCTACGAGCAGTACTTC.

As DNA, the CDR3 is TGTGCCAGCAGTTTATCCACAGTGTCTGGGGCGCTCTATGGCTACACCTTC. Its translation: CASSLSTVSGALYGYTF. The J gene is TRBJ1-2, the V gene TRBV27; TRBD1 might be the D (5 bases). Looked up from germline, CDR1 is MNHEY and CDR2 is SMNVEV (reference sequence). This CDR3 comprises 17 residues. Trimming took 0 bases from V and 4 from J, leaving 18 bases between them.

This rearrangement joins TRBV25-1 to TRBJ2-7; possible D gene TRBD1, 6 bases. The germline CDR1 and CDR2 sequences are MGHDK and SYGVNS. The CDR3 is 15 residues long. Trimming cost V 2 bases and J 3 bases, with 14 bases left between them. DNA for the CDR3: TGTGCCAGCAGTGAAACAGGGACCCCCCACTACGAGCAGTACTTC. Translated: CASSETGTPHYEQYF.

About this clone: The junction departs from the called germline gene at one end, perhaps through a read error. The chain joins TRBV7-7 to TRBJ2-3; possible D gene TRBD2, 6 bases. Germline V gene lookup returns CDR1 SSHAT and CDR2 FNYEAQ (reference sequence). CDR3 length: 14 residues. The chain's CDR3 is CASSLGIGGDTQYF. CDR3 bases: TGTGCTAGCAGCTTAGGGATCGGGGGAGATACGCAGTATTTT.

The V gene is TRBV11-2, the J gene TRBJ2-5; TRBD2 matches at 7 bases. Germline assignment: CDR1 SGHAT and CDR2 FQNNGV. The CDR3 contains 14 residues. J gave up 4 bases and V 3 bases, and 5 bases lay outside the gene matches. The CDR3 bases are TGTGCCAGCAGCTTGGGGAGGGCCGGAGAGACCCAGTACTTC. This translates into CASSLGRAGETQYF.

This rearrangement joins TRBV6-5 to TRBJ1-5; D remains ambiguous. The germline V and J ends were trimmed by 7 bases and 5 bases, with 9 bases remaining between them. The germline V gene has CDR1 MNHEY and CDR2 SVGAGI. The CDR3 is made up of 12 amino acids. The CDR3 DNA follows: TGTGCCAGCAATACAAATTATCAGCCCCAGCATTTT. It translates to CASNTNYQPQHF.

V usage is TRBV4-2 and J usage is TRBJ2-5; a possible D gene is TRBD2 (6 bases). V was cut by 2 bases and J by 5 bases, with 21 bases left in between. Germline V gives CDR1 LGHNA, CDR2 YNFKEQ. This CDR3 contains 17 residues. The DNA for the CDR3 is TGTGCCAGCAGCCAACGAAGAACTAGCTCGTCGGGGGAGACCCAGTACTTC. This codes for CASSQRRTSSSGETQYF.

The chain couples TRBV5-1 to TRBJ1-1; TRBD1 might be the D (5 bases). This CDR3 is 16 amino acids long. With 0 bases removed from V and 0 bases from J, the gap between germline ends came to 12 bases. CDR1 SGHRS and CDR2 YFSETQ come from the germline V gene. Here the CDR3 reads CASSLAPGLMNTEAFF. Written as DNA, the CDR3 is TGCGCCAGCAGCTTGGCCCCGGGACTGATGAACACTGAAGCTTTCTTT.

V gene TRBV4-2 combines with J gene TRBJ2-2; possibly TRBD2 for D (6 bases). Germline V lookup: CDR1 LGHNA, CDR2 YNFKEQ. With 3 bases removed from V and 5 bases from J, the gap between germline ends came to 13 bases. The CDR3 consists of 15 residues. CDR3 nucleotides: TGTGCCAGCAGCCATGACTTGGGAGGAACCGGGGAGCTGTTTTTT. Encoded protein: CASSHDLGGTGELFF.

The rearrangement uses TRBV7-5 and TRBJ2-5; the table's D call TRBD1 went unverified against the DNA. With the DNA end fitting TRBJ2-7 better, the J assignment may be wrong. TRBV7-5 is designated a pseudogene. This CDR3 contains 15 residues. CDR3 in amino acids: CARSSTGKSSYEQYF. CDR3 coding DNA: TGTGCCAGAAGCTCCACAGGGAAGAGCTCCTACGAGCAGTACTTC.

The CDR3 nucleotides are TGTGCCAGCAGCATAGGACAGGGGACCTACGAGCAGTACTTC. This sequence encodes CASSIGQGTYEQYF. J is TRBJ2-5 and V is TRBV11-2, with 9 nucleotides matching TRBD1. The DNA end is more similar to TRBJ2-7, so the J call may be wrong. From germline, CDR1 is SGHAT and CDR2 FQNNGV. The CDR3 extends over 14 amino acids.

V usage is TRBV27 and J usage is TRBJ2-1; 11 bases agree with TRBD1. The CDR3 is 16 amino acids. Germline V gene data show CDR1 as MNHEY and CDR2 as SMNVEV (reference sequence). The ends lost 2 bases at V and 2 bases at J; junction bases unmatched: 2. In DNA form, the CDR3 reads TGTGCCAGCAGTTTAGGGACAGGGGGAGCCTACAATGAGCAGTTCTTC. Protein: CASSLGTGGAYNEQFF.